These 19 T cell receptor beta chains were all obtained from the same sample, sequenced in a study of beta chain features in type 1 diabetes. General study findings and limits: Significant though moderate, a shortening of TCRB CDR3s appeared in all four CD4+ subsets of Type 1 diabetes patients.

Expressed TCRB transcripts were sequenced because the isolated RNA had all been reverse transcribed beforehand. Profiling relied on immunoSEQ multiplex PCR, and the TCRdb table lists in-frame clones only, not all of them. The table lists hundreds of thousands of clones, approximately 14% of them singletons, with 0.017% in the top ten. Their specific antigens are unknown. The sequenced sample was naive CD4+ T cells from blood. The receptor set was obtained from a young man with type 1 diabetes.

The CDR3 spells CASTPGLAANNEQFF. The CDR3 nucleotides read TGTGCCAGCACCCCGGGACTAGCGGCCAACAATGAGCAGTTCTTC. The chain couples TRBV9 to TRBJ2-1, with 11 bases aligning to TRBD2. The CDR3 consists of 15 residues. CDR1 SGDLS and CDR2 YYNGEE come from the germline V gene. J was trimmed by 5 bases and V by 6 bases; bases with no gene match: 7.

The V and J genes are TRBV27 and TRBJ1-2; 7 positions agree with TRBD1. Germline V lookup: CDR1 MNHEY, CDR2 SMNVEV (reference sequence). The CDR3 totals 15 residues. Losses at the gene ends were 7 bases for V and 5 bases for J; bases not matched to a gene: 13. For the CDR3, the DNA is TGTGCCAGCATCCCGGGACAGAAGGTGGGTTATGGCTACACCTTC. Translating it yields CASIPGQKVGYGYTF.

The CDR3 reads CASSLSRRTGTEAFF. The CDR3 nucleotides are TGCGCCAGCAGCTTGAGTCGACGGACAGGCACTGAAGCTTTCTTT. The chain uses TRBV5-1 and TRBJ1-1; 7 nucleotides line up with TRBD1. CDR3 size: 15 residues. The V segment lost 1 base and the J segment 4 bases; nucleotides outside the gene matches: 7. In germline, CDR1 is SGHRS, CDR2 YFSETQ.

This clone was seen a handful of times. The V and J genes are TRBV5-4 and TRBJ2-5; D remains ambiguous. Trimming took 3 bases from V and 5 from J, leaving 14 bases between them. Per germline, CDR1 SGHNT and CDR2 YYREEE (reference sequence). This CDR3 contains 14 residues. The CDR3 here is CASSSPSSGETQYF. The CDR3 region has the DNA TGTGCCAGCAGCTCCCCGTCTTCCGGGGAGACCCAGTACTTC.

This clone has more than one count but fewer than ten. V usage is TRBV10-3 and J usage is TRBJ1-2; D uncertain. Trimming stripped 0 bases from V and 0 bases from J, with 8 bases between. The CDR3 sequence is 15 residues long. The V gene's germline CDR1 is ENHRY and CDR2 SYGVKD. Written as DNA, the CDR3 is TGTGCCATCAGTGAGTCGCGAGACACTAACTATGGCTACACCTTC. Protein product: CAISESRDTNYGYTF.

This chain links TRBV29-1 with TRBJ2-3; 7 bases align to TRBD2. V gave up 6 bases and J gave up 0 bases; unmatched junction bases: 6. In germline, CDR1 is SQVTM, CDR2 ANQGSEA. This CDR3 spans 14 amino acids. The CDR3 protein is CSVVAGSSTDTQYF. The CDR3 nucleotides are TGCAGCGTAGTAGCGGGTTCTAGCACAGATACGCAGTATTTT.

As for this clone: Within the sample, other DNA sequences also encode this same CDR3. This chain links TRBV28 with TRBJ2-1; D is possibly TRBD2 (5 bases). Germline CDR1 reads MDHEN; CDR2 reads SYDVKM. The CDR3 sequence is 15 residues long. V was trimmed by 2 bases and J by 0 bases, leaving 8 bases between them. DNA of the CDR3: TGTGCCAGCAGTTTAGCGGGTGGCTCCTACAATGAGCAGTTCTTC. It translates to CASSLAGGSYNEQFF.

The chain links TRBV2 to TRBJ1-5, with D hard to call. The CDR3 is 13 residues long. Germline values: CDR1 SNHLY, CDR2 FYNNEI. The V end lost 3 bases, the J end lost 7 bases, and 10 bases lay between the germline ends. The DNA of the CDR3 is TGTGCCAGCAGTGACCGGGGAGGGCAGCCCCAGCATTTT. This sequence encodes CASSDRGGQPQHF.

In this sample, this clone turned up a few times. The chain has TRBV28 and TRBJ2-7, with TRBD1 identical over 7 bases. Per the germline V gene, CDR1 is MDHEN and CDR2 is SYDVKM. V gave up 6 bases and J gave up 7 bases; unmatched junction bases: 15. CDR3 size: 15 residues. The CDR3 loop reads CASREQGPFPGEQYF. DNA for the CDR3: TGTGCCAGCAGGGAACAGGGGCCTTTTCCGGGGGAGCAGTACTTC.

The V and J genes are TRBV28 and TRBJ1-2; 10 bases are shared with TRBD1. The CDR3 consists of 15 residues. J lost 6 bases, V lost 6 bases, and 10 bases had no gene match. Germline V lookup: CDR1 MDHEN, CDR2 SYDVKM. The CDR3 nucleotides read TGTGCCAGCAGGCCCGGGACAGGGGCGCATCATGGCTACACCTTC. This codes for CASRPGTGAHHGYTF.

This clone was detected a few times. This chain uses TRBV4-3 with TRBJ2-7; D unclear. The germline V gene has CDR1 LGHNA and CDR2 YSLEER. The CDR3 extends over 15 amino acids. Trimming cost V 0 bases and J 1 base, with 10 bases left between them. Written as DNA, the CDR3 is TGCGCCAGCAGCCAAGATCATGGCCAATCCTACGAGCAGTACTTC. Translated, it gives CASSQDHGQSYEQYF.

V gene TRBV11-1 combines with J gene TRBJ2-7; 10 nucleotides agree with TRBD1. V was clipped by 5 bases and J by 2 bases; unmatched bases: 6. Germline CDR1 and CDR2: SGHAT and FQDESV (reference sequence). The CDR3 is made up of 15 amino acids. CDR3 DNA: TGTGCCAGCAGCCTTGGGACAGGGGCACCCTACGAGCAGTACTTC. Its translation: CASSLGTGAPYEQYF.

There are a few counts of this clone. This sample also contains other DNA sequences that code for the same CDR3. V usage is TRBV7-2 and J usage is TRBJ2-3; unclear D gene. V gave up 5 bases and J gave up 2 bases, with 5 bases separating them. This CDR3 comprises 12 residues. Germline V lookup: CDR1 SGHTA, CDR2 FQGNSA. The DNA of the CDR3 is TGTGCCAGCAGCCCCTACACAGATACGCAGTATTTT. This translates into CASSPYTDTQYF.

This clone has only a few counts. The CDR3 reads CASSPSGQGVYGYTF. CDR3 DNA: TGTGCCAGCAGCCCATCAGGGCAGGGGGTCTATGGCTACACCTTC. The chain is built from TRBV7-9 and TRBJ1-2, with 7 bases lining up with TRBD1. There are 15 residues in the CDR3. The V gene end was trimmed by 5 bases and the J gene end by 4 bases; junction bases not matched to a gene: 10. Germline CDR1 and CDR2: SEHNR and FQNEAQ (reference sequence).

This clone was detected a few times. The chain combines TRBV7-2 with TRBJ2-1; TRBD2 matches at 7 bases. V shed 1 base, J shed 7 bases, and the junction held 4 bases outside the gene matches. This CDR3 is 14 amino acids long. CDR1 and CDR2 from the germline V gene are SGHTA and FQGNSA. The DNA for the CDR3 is TGTGCCAGCAGCTTAGATAGCGGGCGGAATGAGCAGTTCTTC. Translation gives CASSLDSGRNEQFF.

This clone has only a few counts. CDR3 DNA sequence: TGTGCCAGCACCCCCGGGACTAGCGGGGGGGAGCTGTTTTTT. Protein sequence: CASTPGTSGGELFF. The V call is TRBV2, the J call TRBJ2-2, with 12 bases that match TRBD2. Trimming removed 7 bases from V and 8 bases from J; junction bases left unmatched: 5. CDR3 size: 14 residues. In germline, CDR1 is SNHLY, CDR2 FYNNEI.

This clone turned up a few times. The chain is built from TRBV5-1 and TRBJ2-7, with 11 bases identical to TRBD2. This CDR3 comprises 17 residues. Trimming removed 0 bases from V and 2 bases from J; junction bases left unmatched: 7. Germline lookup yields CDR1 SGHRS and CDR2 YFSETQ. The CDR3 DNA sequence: TGCGCCAGCAGCTTGGCCGTTCTAGCGGGAGGAGCCTACGAGCAGTACTTC. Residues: CASSLAVLAGGAYEQYF.

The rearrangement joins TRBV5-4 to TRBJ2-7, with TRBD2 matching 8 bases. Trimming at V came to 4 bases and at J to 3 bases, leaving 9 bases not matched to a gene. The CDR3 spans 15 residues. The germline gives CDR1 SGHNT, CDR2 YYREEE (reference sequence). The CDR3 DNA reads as TGTGCCAGCAGCCCGGGCGGGACTAGTTACTACGAGCAGTACTTC. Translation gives CASSPGGTSYYEQYF.

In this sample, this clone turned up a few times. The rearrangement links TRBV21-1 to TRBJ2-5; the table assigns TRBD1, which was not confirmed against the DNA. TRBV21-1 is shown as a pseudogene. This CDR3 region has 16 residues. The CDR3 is CASSKTGGVGWETQYF. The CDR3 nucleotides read TGTGCCAGCAGCAAAACAGGGGGAGTCGGTTGGGAGACCCAGTACTTC.